This T cell receptor beta chain is drawn from a study of T cell responses to AZD1222 COVID-19 vaccine. Study outcomes and limitations: Clonal diversity was possibly underestimated, and the donors were mostly white British, with more females. CD4 TCRs linked to vaccination spanned spike, dominating at 160-218 and 743-854.

The protocol was immunoSEQ multiplex PCR, while the TCRdb copy is restricted to in-frame clones and leaves out a portion. The table includes roughly 150,000 clones, less than 95% detected once. This CDR3 region has 13 residues. V was pared by 4 bases and J by 1 base, with 5 bases between. Germline assignment: CDR1 LGHNA and CDR2 YSLEER. Sample share makes this clone medium-sized. The antigen is unknown. Other DNA sequences of this sample code for an identical CDR3. This clonotype originated in an adult who received the AZD1222 COVID-19 vaccine. The chain carries TRBV4-3 and TRBJ1-5; D gene unclear. The starting material was peripheral blood, obtained 28 days after the second AZD1222 dose. The chain's CDR3 is CASSLGSNQPQHF. CDR3 DNA: TGCGCCAGCAGCCTCGGAAGCAATCAGCCCCAGCATTTT.